What follows describes a single TCR beta chain. What it recognizes is unknown. This sample's TCRbeta library carried unique molecular identifier barcodes. TCRdb passed the PCR reads through MiXCR, listing each CDR3 protein once. The sample has some 78,000 distinct CDR3 sequences; roughly 14% are singletons. The sample belongs to a study of T-cell reconstitution after alpha-beta-depleted transplantation in children. V lost 1 base to trimming and J lost 7 bases, with 12 bases between them. There are 13 residues in the CDR3. Germline V gene data show CDR1 as SGDLS and CDR2 as YYNGEE. Findings and caveats of the study: T-cell counts and diversity at one year following transplant were attributed mainly to newly produced T cells.

The source was PBMCs, mostly from graft donor cells, collected 180 days after TCRalphabeta/CD19-depleted stem cell transplant. V gene TRBV9 combines with J gene TRBJ2-7; possible D gene TRBD1, 5 bases. This clonotype was sampled from a male patient between 2 and 10 years old who had a stem cell transplant for acute lymphoblastic leukemia, so the T cells may come from the graft donor. CDR3 sequence reads: CASSVMGPGEQYF. CDR3 bases: TGTGCCAGCAGCGTAATGGGGCCAGGGGAGCAGTACTTC.